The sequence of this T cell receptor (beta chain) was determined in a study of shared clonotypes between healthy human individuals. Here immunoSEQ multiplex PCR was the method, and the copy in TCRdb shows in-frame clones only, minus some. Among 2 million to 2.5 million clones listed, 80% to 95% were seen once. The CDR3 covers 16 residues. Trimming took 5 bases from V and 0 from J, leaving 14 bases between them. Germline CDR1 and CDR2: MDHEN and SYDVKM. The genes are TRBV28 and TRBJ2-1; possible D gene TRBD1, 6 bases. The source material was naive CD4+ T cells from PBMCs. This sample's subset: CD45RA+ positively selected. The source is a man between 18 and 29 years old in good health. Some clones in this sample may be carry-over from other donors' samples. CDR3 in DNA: TGTGCCAGCAGTGGTTTTAGGGGGAGCTCCTACAATGAGCAGTTCTTC. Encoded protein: CASSGFRGSSYNEQFF.